A selection of T cell receptor beta chains follows, all from one sample in a study of blood T cell repertoires in COVID-19. Libraries were prepared by immunoSEQ multiplex PCR; TCRdb keeps only in-frame clonotypes and omits some of them. This sample carries approximately 67,000 clones, 82% of them seen once, and the ten largest clones take approximately 6.6%. The sequenced sample was peripheral blood. The receptors originated from a man aged 55 to 70 with acute or convalescent COVID-19. The CDR3 runs from the conserved cysteine through the conserved F or W. D genes are given only for firm matches.

CDR3 protein	D gene	V gene
CASSLSTGSYNEQFF	.	TRBV7-2
CSAYKSGWGTEAFF	.	TRBV29-1
CASSPPGVSTDTQYF	.	TRBV7-9
CASSGDRGSIGELFF	TRBD1	TRBV5-6
CSVLEGAEAFF	.	TRBV29-1
CASSFLGQGTGNTIYF	TRBD1	TRBV5-5
CASSDRGTGPGYTF	TRBD1	TRBV19
CASSTWGTGVEKLFF	TRBD1	TRBV4-1
CASRRDSSGANVLTF	TRBD1	TRBV5-1
CAGGAQGATPLHF	TRBD1	TRBV30
CASSKGTSGGSDTQYF	TRBD2	TRBV9
CASSTDRGSGNTIYF	TRBD1	TRBV19
CASSIDGQIGYTF	.	TRBV19
CAWIRAGTGLARGYTF	TRBD1	TRBV30
CASSLRGGDLRPQHF	.	TRBV19
CASVERGRDTQYF	TRBD1	TRBV25-1
CASSPGVGQGADTQYF	TRBD1	TRBV3-1/TRBV3-2
CASTKTPGQYNEQFF	TRBD1	TRBV7-2
CASSGFRGNNSPLHF	.	TRBV25-1
CASTDSGNQPQHF	.	TRBV19
CSVEVGRTEAFF	.	TRBV29-1
CASSSAYTEAFF	.	TRBV11-3
CATSVEGAIGYTF	TRBD1	TRBV24-1
CASTGTGAGQPQHF	.	TRBV6-6
CASSLAGEEAGELFF	.	TRBV7-6
CASSLAPVQEQFF	.	TRBV12-3/TRBV12-4
CASSLSGRSNQPQHF	.	TRBV27
CASTTAGGKDTQYF	TRBD2	TRBV2
CASSQVGQLNSPLHF	.	TRBV3-1/TRBV3-2
CASKPTQTGFYGYTF	TRBD1	TRBV6-5
CASSLVGTGGAGAGNTIYF	TRBD1	TRBV7-2
CAWGNRGDYGYTF	TRBD1	TRBV30
CASSQGERETDTQYF	.	TRBV4-3
CASSGYRGEQYF	.	TRBV7-9
CASSYDRANTEAFF	TRBD1	TRBV6-2/TRBV6-3
CASSEYGGQGSGNTIYF	TRBD1	TRBV25-1
CATSRDKAGVNQPQHF	.	TRBV15
CASSPRDGGKTQYF	.	TRBV3-1/TRBV3-2
CASSYSQQGRTEAFF	.	TRBV6-5
CASSEGTSGGTDTQYF	TRBD2	TRBV6-2/TRBV6-3
CASSPRVGQPQHF	.	TRBV3-1/TRBV3-2
CASSYSGLVGQPITDTQYF	.	TRBV6-8
CASSPRGDSYEQYF	TRBD2	TRBV5-1